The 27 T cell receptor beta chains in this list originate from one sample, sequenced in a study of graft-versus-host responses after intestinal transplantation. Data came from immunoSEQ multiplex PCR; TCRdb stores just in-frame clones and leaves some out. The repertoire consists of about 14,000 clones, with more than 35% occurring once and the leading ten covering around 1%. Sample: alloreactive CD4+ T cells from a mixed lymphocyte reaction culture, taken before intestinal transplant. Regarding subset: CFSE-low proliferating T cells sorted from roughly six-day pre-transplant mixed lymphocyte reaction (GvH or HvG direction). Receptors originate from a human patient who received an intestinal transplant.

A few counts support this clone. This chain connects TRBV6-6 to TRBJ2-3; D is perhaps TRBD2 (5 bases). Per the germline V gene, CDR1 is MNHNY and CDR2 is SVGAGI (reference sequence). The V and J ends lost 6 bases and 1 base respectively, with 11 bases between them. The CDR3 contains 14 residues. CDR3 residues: CASSPPRGTDTQYF. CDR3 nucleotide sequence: TGTGCCAGCAGCCCTCCGCGGGGCACAGATACGCAGTATTTT.

CDR3 DNA: TGTGCCAGCAGCTTACAACAACCGCGACTTAATTCACCCCTCCACTTT. It translates to CASSLQQPRLNSPLHF. The rearrangement uses TRBV7-9 and TRBJ1-6; no firm D call. The CDR3 is made up of 16 amino acids. Trimming removed 2 bases from V and 6 bases from J, with 14 bases in between. From germline, CDR1 is SEHNR and CDR2 FQNEAQ (reference sequence).

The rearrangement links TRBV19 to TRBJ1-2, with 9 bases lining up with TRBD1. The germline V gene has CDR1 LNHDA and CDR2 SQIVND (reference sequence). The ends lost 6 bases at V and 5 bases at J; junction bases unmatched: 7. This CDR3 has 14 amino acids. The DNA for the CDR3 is TGTGCCAGTAGCCGCCTCGGACAGGGGTATGGCTACACCTTC. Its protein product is CASSRLGQGYGYTF.

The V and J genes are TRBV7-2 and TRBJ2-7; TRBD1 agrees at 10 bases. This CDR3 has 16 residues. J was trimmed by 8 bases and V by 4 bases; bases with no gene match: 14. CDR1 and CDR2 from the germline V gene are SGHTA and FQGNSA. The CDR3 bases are TGTGCCAGCAGCTCACAGACAGGGGGCCCCAAGGGCCAGCAGTACTTC. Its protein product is CASSSQTGGPKGQQYF.

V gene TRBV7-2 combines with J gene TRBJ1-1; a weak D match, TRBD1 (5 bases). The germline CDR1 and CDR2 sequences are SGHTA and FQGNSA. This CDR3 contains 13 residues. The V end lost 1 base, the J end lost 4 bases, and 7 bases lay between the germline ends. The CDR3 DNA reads TGTGCCAGCAGCTTAGGCGGGGGCACTGAAGCTTTCTTT. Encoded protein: CASSLGGGTEAFF.

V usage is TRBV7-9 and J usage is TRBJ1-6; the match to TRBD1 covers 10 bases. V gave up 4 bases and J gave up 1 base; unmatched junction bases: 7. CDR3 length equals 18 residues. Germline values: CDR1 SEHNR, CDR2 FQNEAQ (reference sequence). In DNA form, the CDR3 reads TGTGCCAGCAGCTCCGGGACAGGGGAATTATCCTATAATTCACCCCTCCACTTT. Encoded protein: CASSSGTGELSYNSPLHF. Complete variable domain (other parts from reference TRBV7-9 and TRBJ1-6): DTGVSQNPRHKITKRGQNVTFRCDPISEHNRLYWYRQTLGQGPEFLTYFQNEAQLEKSRLLSDRFSAERPKGSFSTLEIQRTEQGDSAMYLCASSSGTGELSYNSPLHFGNGTRLTVT.

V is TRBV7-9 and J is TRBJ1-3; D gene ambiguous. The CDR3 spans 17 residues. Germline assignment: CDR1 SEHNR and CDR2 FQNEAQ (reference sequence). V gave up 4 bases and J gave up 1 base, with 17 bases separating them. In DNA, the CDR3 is TGTGCCAGCAGCTCTCATAACCTACCTTGGTCTGGAAACACCATATATTTT. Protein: CASSSHNLPWSGNTIYF.

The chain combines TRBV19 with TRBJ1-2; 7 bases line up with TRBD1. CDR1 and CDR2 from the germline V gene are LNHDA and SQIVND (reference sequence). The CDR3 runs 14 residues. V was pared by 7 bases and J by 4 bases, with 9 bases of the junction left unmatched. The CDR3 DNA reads TGTGCCAGTAATCCGGCACAGGGGAGCTATGGCTACACCTTC. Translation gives CASNPAQGSYGYTF.

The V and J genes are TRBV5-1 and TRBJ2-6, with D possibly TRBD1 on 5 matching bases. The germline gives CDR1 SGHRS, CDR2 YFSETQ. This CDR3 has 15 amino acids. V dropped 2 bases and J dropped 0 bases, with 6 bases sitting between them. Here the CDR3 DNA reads TGCGCCAGCAGCTTCCAGGGCTCTGGGGCCAACGTCCTGACTTTC. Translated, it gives CASSFQGSGANVLTF.

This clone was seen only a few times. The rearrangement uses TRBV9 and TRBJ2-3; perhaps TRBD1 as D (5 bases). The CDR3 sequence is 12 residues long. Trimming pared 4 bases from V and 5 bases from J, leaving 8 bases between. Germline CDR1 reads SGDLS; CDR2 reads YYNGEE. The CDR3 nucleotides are TGTGCCAGCAGCAACCAGGGAGATACGCAGTATTTT. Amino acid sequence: CASSNQGDTQYF.

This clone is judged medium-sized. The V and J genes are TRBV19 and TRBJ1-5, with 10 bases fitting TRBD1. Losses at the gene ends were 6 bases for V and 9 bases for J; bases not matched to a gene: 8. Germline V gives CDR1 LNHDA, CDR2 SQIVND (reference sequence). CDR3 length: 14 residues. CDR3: CASSRGTGDPPQHF. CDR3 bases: TGTGCCAGTAGCCGCGGGACAGGGGACCCGCCCCAGCATTTT. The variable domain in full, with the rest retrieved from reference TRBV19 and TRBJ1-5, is DGGITQSPKYLFRKEGQNVTLSCEQNLNHDAMYWYRQDPGQGLRLIYYSQIVNDFQKGDIAEGYSVSREKKESFPLTVTSAQKNPTAFYLCASSRGTGDPPQHFGDGTRLSIL.

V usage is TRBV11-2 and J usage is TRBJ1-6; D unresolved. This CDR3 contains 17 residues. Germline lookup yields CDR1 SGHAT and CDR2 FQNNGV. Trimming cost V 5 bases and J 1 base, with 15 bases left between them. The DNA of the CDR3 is TGTGCCAGCAGCACGACAAGGTCCCTTTCCTATAATTCACCCCTCCACTTT. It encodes CASSTTRSLSYNSPLHF.

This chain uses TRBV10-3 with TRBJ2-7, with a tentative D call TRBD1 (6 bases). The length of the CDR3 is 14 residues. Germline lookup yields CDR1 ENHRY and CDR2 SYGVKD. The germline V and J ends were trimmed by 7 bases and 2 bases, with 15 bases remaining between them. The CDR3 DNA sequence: TGTGCCATCACCTCTGGCAGGGGCCCCTACGAGCAGTACTTC. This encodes CAITSGRGPYEQYF.

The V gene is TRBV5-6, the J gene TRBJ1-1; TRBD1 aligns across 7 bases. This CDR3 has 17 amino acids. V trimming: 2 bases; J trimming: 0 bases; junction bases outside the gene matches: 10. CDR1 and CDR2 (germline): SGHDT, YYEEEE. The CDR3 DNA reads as TGTGCCAGCAGCTTCTCACAGGGGATTTGGATGAACACTGAAGCTTTCTTT. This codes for CASSFSQGIWMNTEAFF.

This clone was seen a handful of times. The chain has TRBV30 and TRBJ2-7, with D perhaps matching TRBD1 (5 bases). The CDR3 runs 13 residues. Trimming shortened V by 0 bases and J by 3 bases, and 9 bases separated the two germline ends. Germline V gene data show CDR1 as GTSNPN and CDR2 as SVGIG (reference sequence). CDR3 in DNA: TGTGCCTGGAGTGTAGGGGTAAACTACGAGCAGTACTTC. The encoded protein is CAWSVGVNYEQYF.

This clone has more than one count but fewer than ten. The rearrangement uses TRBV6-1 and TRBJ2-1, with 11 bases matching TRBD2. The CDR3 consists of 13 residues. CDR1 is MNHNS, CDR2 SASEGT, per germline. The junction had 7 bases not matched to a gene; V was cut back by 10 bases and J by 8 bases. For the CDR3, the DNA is TGTGCCATCTTAGCGGGGGGGTTAGATGAGCAGTTCTTC. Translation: CAILAGGLDEQFF.

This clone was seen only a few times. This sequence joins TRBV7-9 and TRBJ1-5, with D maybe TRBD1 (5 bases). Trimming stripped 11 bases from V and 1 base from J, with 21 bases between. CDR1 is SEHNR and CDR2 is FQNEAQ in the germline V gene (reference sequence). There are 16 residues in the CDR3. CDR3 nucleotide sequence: TGTGCCCTACCAGACCCAGGGAAAGGAAGCAATCAGCCCCAGCATTTT. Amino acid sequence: CALPDPGKGSNQPQHF.

CDR3 bases: TGTGCCAGCAGCTTATTGGGCCGTTCCTACGAGCAGTACTTC. This gives the protein CASSLLGRSYEQYF. The chain recombines TRBV7-6 with TRBJ2-7; no clear D gene. Trimming removed 2 bases from V and 1 base from J, with 9 bases in between. Per germline, CDR1 SGHVS and CDR2 FNYEAQ. The CDR3 is 14 amino acids.

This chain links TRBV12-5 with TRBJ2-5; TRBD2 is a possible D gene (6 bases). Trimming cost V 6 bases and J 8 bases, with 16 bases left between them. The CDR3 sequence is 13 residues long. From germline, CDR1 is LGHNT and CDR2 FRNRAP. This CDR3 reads CASGVGTVITQYF. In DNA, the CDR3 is TGTGCTAGTGGGGTTGGGACTGTAATAACCCAGTACTTC.

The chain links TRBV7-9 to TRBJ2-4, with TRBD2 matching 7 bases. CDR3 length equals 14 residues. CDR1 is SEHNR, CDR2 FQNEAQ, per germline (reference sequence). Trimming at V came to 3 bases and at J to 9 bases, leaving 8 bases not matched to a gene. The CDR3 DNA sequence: TGTGCCAGCAGCTTGTCAAGGGAGGGGAGCATTCAGTACTTC. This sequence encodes CASSLSREGSIQYF.

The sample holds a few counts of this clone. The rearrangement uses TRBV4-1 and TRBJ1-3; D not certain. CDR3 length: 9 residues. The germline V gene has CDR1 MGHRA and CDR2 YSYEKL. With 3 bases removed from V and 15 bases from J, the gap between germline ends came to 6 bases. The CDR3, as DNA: TGCGCCAGCAGCCATAAAAAATATTTT. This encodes CASSHKKYF.

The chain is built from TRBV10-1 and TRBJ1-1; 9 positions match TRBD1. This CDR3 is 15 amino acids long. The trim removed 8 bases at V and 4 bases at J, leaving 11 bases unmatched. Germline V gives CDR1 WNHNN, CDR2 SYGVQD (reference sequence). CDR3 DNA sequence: TGCGCCAGCTCGCCGGGACAGGGATGGAGCACTGAAGCTTTCTTT. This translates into CASSPGQGWSTEAFF.

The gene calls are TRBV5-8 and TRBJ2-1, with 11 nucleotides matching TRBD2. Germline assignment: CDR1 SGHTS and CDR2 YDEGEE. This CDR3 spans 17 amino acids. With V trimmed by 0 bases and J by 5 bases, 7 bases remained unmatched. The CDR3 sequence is CASSLVVLAGDHNEQFF. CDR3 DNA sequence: TGTGCCAGCAGCTTGGTTGTACTAGCGGGGGACCACAATGAGCAGTTCTTC.

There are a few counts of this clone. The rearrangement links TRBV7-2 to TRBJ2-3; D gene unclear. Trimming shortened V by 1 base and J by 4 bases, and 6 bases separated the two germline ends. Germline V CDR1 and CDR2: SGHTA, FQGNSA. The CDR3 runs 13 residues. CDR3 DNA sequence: TGTGCCAGCAGCTTAGTTTCGGCAGATACGCAGTATTTT. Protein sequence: CASSLVSADTQYF. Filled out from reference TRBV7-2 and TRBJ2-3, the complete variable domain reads GAGVSQSPSNKVTEKGKDVELRCDPISGHTALYWYRQSLGQGLEFLIYFQGNSAPDKSGLPSDRFSAERTGGSVSTLTIQRTQQEDSAVYLCASSLVSADTQYFGPGTRLTVL.

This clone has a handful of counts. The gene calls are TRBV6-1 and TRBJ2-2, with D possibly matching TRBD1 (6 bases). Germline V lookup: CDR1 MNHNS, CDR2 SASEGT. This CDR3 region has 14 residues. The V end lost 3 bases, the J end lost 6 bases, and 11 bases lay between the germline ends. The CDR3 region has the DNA TGTGCCAGCAGTGATACAGGGATGGCCGGGGAGCTGTTTTTT. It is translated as CASSDTGMAGELFF.

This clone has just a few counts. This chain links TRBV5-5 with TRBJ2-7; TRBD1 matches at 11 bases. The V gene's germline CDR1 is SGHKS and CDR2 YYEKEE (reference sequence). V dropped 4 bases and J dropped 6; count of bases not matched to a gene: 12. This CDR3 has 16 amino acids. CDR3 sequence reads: CASSHLSGTGGGEQYF. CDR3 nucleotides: TGTGCCAGCAGCCACTTATCCGGGACAGGGGGGGGCGAGCAGTACTTC. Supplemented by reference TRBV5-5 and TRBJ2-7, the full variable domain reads DAGVTQSPTHLIKTRGQQVTLRCSPISGHKSVSWYQQVLGQGPQFIFQYYEKEERGRGNFPDRFSARQFPNYSSELNVNALLLGDSALYLCASSHLSGTGGGEQYFGPGTRLTVT.

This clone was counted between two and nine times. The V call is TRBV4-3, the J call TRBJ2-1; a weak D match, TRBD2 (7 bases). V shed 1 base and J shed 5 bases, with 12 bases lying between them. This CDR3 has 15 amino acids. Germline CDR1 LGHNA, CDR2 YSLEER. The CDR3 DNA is TGCGCCAGCAGCCAAGGAGAGGGGGGGCACAATGAGCAGTTCTTC. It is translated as CASSQGEGGHNEQFF.